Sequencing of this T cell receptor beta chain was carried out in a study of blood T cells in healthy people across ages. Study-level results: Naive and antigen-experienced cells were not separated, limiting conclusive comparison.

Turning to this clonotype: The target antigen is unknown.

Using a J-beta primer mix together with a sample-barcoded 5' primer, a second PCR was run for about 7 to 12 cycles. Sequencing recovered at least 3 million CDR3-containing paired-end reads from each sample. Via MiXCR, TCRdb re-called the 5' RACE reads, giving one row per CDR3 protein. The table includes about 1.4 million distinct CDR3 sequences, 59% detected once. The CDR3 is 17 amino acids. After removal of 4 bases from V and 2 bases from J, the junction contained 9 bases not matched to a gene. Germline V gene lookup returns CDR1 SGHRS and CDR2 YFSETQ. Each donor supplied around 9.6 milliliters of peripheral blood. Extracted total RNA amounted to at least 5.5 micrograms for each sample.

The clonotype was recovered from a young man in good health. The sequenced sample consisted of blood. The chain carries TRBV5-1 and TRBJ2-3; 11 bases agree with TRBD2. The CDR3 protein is CASSLDPLAGVTDTQYF. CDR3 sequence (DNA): TGCGCCAGCAGCCTGGATCCACTAGCGGGAGTCACAGATACGCAGTATTTT.